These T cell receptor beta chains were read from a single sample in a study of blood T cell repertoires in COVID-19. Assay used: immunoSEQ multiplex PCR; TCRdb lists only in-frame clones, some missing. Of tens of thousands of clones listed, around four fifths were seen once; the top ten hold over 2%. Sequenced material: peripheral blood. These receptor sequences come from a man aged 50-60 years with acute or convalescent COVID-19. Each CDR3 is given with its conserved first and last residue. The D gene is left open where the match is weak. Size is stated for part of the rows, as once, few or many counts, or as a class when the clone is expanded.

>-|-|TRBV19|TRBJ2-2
TGTGCCGGCGGGACTGGCACCGGGGAGCTGTTTTTT
CAGGTGTGELFF
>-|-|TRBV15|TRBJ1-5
TGTGCCACCAGCAGAGATAGCAGGGGTGCTCAGCCCCAGCATTTT
CATSRDSRGAQPQHF
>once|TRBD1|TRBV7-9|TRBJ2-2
TGTGCCAGCAGCTTAACCGGGACAGGGAACACCGGGGAGCTGTTTTTT
CASSLTGTGNTGELFF
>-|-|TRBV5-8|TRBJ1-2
TGTGCCAGCAGTCCTAGGGACTGGGGAGCACGGGGCTACACCTTC
CASSPRDWGARGYTF
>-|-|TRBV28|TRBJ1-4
TGTGCCAGCAGCCGGGGGTCAACTAATGAAAAACTGTTTTTT
CASSRGSTNEKLFF
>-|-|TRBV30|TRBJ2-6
TGTGCCTGGAGTGTACCGGTCTCTGGGGCCAACGTCCTGACTTTC
CAWSVPVSGANVLTF
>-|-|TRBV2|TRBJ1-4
TGTGCCAGCAGAGAAGACAAGAATGAAAAACTGTTTTTT
CASREDKNEKLFF
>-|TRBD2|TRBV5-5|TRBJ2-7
TGTGCCAGCAGCTTCAGACTAGCGGGAGGGAAAACCTACGAGCAGTACTTC
CASSFRLAGGKTYEQYF
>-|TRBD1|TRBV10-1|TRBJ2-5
TGCGCCAGCAGTGATGCCGGCAGGACAGGGGGCGAAGGGACCCAGTACTTC
CASSDAGRTGGEGTQYF
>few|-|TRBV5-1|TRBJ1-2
TGCGCCAGCAGCTTGGGCGGGGACGGAAATGGCTACACCTTC
CASSLGGDGNGYTF
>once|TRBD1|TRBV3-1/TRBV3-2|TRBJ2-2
TGTGCCAGCAGCCAAGATCCCTACAGGGGGCACACCGGGGAGCTGTTTTTT
CASSQDPYRGHTGELFF
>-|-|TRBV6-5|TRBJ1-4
TGTGCCAGCAGTTATTCCAGGTCTGAAAAACTGTTTTTT
CASSYSRSEKLFF
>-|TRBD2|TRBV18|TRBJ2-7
TGTGCCAGCTCACCACGGCTAGCGGGAGGTACCTACGAGCAGTACTTC
CASSPRLAGGTYEQYF
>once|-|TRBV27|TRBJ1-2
TGTGCCAGCAGTTCACTTACGCCCTGGACAGAGGACTATGGCTACACCTTC
CASSSLTPWTEDYGYTF
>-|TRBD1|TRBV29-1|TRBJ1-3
TGCAGCGTCGGGGGGACAGGGAGTGGAAACACCATATATTTT
CSVGGTGSGNTIYF
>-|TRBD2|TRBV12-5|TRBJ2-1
TGTGCTAGTGGCCTTCGGGGGGTCCCCTACAATGAGCAGTTCTTC
CASGLRGVPYNEQFF
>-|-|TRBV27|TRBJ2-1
TGTGCCAGCAGTTCCCTACGGTCCTACAATGAGCAGTTCTTC
CASSSLRSYNEQFF
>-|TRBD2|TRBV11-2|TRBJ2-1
TGTGCCAGCAGCGATACCGGGACTAGCGAATACAATGAGCAGTTCTTC
CASSDTGTSEYNEQFF
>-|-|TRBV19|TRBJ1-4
TGTGCCAGTAAAGGAGGTGAAAAACTGTTTTTT
CASKGGEKLFF
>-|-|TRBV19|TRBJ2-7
TGTGCCAGTAGTCCAATCGCGAGGGGACTGCTCTACGAGCAGTACTTC
CASSPIARGLLYEQYF
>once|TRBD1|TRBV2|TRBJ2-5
TGTGCCAGCAGTGATGCAGGGGGCGCGGATGAGACCCAGTACTTC
CASSDAGGADETQYF
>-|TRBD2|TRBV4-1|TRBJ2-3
TGCGCCAGCAGCCAAGCGGGGGGGCAGACAGATACGCAGTATTTT
CASSQAGGQTDTQYF